This T cell receptor (beta chain) appears in the sequencing data of a study of shared clonotypes between healthy human individuals (dated by TCRdb to between 2020 and 2021). General notes on the study: The cohort comprised two women and a few men aged 18 to 49 years. To estimate repertoire size and how much clonotypes are shared between individuals, the study performed deep sequencing of blood TCR repertoires from about five healthy adults. Each donor's leukapheresis produced roughly between roughly 0.85 and 9.5 billion PBMCs. To increase sequencing depth and limit assay-specific biases, different laboratories used diverse techniques to prepare libraries and sequence TCR repertoires.

The donors were healthy, HIV-negative adults who had no recently reported acute infections or vaccinations. Only Caucasian adults living in Nashville, Tennessee, USA were represented among the donors. For unsorted samples, about 90 million PBMCs were counted, and genomic DNA was extracted using the QIAamp DNA Blood Mini kit. Blood was obtained by leukapheresis, after which PBMCs were separated by Ficoll-Histopaque density gradient centrifugation and cryopreserved in liquid nitrogen vapor phase. The germline V gene gives CDR1 as MDHEN and CDR2 as SYDVKM. From cysteine to phenylalanine, the CDR3 is 13 amino acids long. CDR3 DNA is the only sequence kept; it has 39 bases, read in frame from the first base. The germline V and J ends show losses of 5 bases and 4 bases respectively, and no gene match explains 5 bases of the junction. Findings and caveats that apply to the study as a whole: Only blood was sampled, and tissue TCR repertoires likely differ from those in blood. Pairwise subsampling led to the expectation that sequencing depth would affect the degree of clonotype sharing among donors. Because the study included only a small number of donors, the genetic and exposure-history diversity represented was limited.

Using the deep immunoSEQ assay, TCR CDR3 regions were amplified from genomic DNA by multiplex PCR. Extracted genomic DNA from each cell subset was spread evenly across all wells of several immunoSEQ 96-well plates, with each plate serving as a replicate. Each replicate PCR for unsorted PBMC received roughly 0.3 ug genomic DNA, equal to 30,000 or so T cell genomes. Unsorted PBMC genomic DNA was sequenced across ten immunoSEQ deep assay plates. Purified libraries were measured with a Qubit 3.0 fluorometer, size-checked on a Bioanalyzer 2100, and measured again with the KAPA Library Quantification kit. Each immunoSEQ 96-well plate was sequenced on its own single-read 150-cycle Illumina NextSeq 550 flow cell. The authors' analysis ran thus. Because the immunoSEQ output held only junctional sequences and lacked quality scores, the filtering could not match the filtering applied to full-length reads. To assign V/J genes and CDR3, sequences were annotated against IMGT germline references using PyIR, a Python wrapper for IgBLAST v1.9. Reads were filtered out if the reads had weak V/J assignments (E-value above 1e-6), no CDR3, stop codons, out-of-frame junctions, or ambiguous translated residues. A V3J clonotype was defined by an identical inferred V gene, J gene, and CDR3 amino acid sequence. The percentage overlap between two repertoires was calculated by dividing the number of shared unique clonotypes by the size of the smaller repertoire. RTK rarefaction, the Chao1 estimator, and Recon v2.1 estimates of unobserved clonotypes were used to assess repertoire richness. Sourced from immuneACCESS, this table was stored by TCRdb with only in-frame sequences that have V and J called. A share of the clones is absent; for the studies checked, an unresolved V gene accounts for under half, and the remainder has no known explanation. V and J calls and clone size come straight from that table; D and trimming were deduced from the DNA. The sample table shows about 520,000 clones, and roughly 80% are seen once. Of the sample, 10% to 15% is held by the ten largest clones.

On this clone itself: No antigen is known for it. Per-base quality was not reported, and no clone a single base away is much larger than it. In the same sample, other DNA sequences code for this CDR3.

Source material: PBMCs. The chain joins TRBV28 to TRBJ2-7; 7 central nucleotides agree with TRBD1. The clonotype comes from a middle-aged woman in good health. Some clones in this sample may be carry-over from other donors' samples. In nucleotides, the sequence is TGTGCCAGCAGTCCCGGACAGGATTACGAGCAGTACTTC. Translated, this is CASSPGQDYEQYF.